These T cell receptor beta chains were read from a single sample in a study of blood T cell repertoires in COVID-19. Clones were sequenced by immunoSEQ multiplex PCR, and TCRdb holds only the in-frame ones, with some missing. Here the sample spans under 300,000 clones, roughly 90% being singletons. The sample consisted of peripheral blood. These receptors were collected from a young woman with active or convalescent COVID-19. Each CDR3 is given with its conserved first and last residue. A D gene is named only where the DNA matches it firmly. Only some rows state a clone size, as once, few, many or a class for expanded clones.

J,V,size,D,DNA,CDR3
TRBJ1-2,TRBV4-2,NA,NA,TGTGCCAGCAGCCAAGATCGGCAGGGGTTCGGCTATGGCTACACCTTC,CASSQDRQGFGYGYTF
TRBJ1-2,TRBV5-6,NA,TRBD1,TGTGCCAGCAGCAATTTTGACAGGGCCAACTATGGCTACACCTTC,CASSNFDRANYGYTF
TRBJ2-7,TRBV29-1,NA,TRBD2,TGCAGCGTTGCCGGGGGGGCGAAAACTTACGAGCAGTACTTC,CSVAGGAKTYEQYF
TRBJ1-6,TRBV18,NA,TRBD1,TGTGCCAGCTCACTGACCGGGACAGGAAATTCACCCCTCCACTTT,CASSLTGTGNSPLHF
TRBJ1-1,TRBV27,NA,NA,TGTGCCAGCAGTTTGTACGGACAGCCAAACCTGAACACTGAAGCTTTCTTT,CASSLYGQPNLNTEAFF
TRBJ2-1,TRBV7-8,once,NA,TGTGCCAGCAGCCCTACAGGGATCTCCTACAATGAGCAGTTCTTC,CASSPTGISYNEQFF
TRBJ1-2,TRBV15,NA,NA,TGTGCCACCAGCCTCAGACGGGGGGACTATGGCTACACCTTC,CATSLRRGDYGYTF
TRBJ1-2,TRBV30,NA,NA,TGTGCCTGGAGTGTGTTCGGGGGGCGCGGGTTAGATGGCTACACCTTC,CAWSVFGGRGLDGYTF
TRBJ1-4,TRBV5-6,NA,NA,TGTGCCAGCAGCTCCAGGGCAACTAATGAAAAACTGTTTTTT,CASSSRATNEKLFF
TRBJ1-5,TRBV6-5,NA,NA,TGTGCCAGCAATAGGGTTCTCGGGGAGCCCCAGCATTTT,CASNRVLGEPQHF
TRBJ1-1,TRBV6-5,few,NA,TGTGCCAGCAGTCAAACTTCACCGAACACTGAAGCTTTCTTT,CASSQTSPNTEAFF
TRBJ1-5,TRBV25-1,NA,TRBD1,TGTGCCAGCAGTGGCTTCTCGACAGGGGTCAATCAGCCCCAGCATTTT,CASSGFSTGVNQPQHF
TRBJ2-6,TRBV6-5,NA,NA,TGTGCCAGCAGCAGATCTGGGGCCAACGTCCTGACTTTC,CASSRSGANVLTF
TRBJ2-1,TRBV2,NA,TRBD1,TGTGCCAGCAGTGCTGACAGGGTATACAATGAGCAGTTCTTC,CASSADRVYNEQFF
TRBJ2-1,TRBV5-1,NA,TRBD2,TGCGCCAGCAGCTTCCCTAGCGGGGGGGCCAACAATGAGCAGTTCTTC,CASSFPSGGANNEQFF
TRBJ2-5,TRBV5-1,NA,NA,TGCGCCAGCAGCTTCCGACTTCAAGAGACCCAGTACTTC,CASSFRLQETQYF
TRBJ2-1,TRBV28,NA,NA,TGTGCCAGCAGCTTGATTTCAGGGGCCATTACCTACAATGAGCAGTTCTTC,CASSLISGAITYNEQFF